This T cell receptor (beta chain) was identified in a study of blood T cells in healthy people across ages. Russia was home to the donors, healthy Caucasian individuals aged about 6 to 90. Each donor's blood draw was approximately 10 milliliters of peripheral blood. There are 16 residues in the CDR3. The V end lost 5 bases, the J end lost 0 bases, and 11 bases lay between the germline ends. Germline lookup yields CDR1 LGHNA and CDR2 YSLEER. A sample-barcoded 5' primer and a J-beta primer mix were used in a second PCR of about 7 to 12 cycles. TCRdb re-called the 5' RACE reads through MiXCR, storing one row per CDR3 protein. The repertoire holds about 1.8 million distinct CDR3 sequences, with around half as singletons. This clonotype was detected only a few times.

This TCR derives from a woman aged 40 to 50 in good health. The sample comprised blood. The chain uses TRBV4-3 and TRBJ2-6; TRBD1 might be the D (5 bases). The CDR3 DNA is TGCGCCAGCAGCGACGACAGCCACTCTGGGGCCAACGTCCTGACTTTC. Its translation is CASSDDSHSGANVLTF.